The sequence of this T cell receptor (beta chain) was determined in a study of shared T cell receptors in the human thymus. Germline CDR1 is SGHVS and CDR2 is FNYEAQ. V was pared by 1 base and J by 1 base, with 0 bases of the junction left unmatched. CDR3 length: 15 residues. Sequencing used immunoSEQ multiplex PCR; TCRdb keeps in-frame clones, though not all of them. The table shows 720,000 or so clones, with over 75% occurring only once. This same sample was also taken into another study, of human thymus T cells. This second report adds: Obtained as resections during corrective heart surgery, the thymus tissue was then studied.

V gene TRBV7-6 combines with J gene TRBJ2-2; TRBD2 aligns across 7 bases. The receptor was isolated from a girl under three years old with a congenital heart defect. Material for sequencing was thymocytes. CDR3 loop: CASSLERGNTGELFF. In nucleotides, the CDR3 is TGTGCCAGCAGCTTAGAGCGGGGGAACACCGGGGAGCTGTTTTTT.